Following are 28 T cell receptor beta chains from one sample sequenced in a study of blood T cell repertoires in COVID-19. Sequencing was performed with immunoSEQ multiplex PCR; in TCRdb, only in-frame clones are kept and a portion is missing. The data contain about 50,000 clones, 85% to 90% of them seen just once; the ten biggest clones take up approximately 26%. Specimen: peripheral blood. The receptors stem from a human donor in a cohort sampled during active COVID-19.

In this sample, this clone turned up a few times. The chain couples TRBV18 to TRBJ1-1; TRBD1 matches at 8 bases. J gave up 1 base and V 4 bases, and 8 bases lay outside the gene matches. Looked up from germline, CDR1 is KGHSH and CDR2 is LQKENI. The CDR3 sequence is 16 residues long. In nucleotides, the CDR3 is TGTGCCAGCTCACTACGAGACAGGGGAAGGAACACTGAAGCTTTCTTT. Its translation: CASSLRDRGRNTEAFF.

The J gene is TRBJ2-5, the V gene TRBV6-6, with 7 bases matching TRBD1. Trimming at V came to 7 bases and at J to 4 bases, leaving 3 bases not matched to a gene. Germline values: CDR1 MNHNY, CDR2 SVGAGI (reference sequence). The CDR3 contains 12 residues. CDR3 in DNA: TGTGCCAGCAAGGCAGGGGGAGAGACCCAGTACTTC. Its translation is CASKAGGETQYF.

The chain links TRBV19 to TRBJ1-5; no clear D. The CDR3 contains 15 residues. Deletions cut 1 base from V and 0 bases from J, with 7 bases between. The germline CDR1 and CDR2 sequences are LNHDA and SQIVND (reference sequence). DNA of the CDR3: TGTGCCAGTAGTATAGGTGACAATAGCAATCAGCCCCAGCATTTT. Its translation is CASSIGDNSNQPQHF.

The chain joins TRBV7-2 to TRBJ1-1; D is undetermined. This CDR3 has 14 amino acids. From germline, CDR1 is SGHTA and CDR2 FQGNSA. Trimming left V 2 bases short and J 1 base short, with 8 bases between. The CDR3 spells CASSLQVRNTEAFF. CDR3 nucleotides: TGTGCCAGCAGCTTACAGGTACGGAACACTGAAGCTTTCTTT.

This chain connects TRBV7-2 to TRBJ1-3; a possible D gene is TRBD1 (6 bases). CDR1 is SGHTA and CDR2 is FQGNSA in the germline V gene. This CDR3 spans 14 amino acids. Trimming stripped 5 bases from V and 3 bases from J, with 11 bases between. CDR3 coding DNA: TGTGCCAGCAGCACTCAGGGGTTTGGAAACACCATATATTTT. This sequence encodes CASSTQGFGNTIYF. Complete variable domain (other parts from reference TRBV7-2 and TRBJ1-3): GAGVSQSPSNKVTEKGKDVELRCDPISGHTALYWYRQSLGQGLEFLIYFQGNSAPDKSGLPSDRFSAERTGGSVSTLTIQRTQQEDSAVYLCASSTQGFGNTIYFGEGSWLTVV.

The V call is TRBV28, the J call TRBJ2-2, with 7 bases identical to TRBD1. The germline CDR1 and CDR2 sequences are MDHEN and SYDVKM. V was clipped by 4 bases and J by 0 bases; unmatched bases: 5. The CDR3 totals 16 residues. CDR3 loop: CASSSDRAANTGELFF. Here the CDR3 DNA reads TGTGCCAGCAGTTCCGACAGGGCCGCGAACACCGGGGAGCTGTTTTTT.

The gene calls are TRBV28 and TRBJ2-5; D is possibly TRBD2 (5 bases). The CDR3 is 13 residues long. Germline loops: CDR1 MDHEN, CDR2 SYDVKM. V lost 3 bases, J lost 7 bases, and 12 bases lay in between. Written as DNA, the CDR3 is TGTGCCAGCAGTTTCGGCGGGCTGGGGACCCAGTACTTC. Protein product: CASSFGGLGTQYF.

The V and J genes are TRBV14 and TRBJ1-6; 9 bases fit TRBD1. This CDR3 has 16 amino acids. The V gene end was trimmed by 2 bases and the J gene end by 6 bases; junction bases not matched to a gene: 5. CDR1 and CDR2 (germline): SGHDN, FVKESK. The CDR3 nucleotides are TGTGCCAGCAGCCAAATTGCGGGACAGGGTAATTCACCCCTCCACTTT. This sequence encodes CASSQIAGQGNSPLHF.

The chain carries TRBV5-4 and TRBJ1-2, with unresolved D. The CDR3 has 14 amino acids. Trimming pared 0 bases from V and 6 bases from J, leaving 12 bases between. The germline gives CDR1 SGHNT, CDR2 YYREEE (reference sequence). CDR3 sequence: CASSLGKFSDGYTF. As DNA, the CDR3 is TGTGCCAGCAGCTTGGGTAAATTTTCGGATGGCTACACCTTC.

The CDR3: CASSLAQVAGVNEQFF. The CDR3 DNA reads TGTGCCAGCAGCTTAGCTCAAGTAGCGGGAGTGAATGAGCAGTTCTTC. The chain employs TRBV7-2 and TRBJ2-1; 9 positions match TRBD2. The CDR3 runs 16 residues. In germline, CDR1 is SGHTA, CDR2 FQGNSA. Trimming removed 0 bases from V and 7 bases from J; junction bases left unmatched: 7.

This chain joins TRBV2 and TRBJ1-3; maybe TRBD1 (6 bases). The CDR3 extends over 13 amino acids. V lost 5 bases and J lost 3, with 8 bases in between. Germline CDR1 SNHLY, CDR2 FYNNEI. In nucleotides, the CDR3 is TGTGCCAGCAGTCAGGGGTTTGGAAACACCATATATTTT. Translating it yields CASSQGFGNTIYF.

The CDR3 DNA sequence: TGTGCCAGAAGCGGCCCGGGACAACTGAACACTGAAGCTTTCTTT. Encoded protein: CARSGPGQLNTEAFF. V is TRBV5-3 and J is TRBJ1-1; tentatively, D is TRBD1 (6 bases). TRBV5-3 carries the ORF label, with uncertain function. V shed 4 bases and J shed 0 bases, with 13 bases lying between them. The CDR3 consists of 15 residues.

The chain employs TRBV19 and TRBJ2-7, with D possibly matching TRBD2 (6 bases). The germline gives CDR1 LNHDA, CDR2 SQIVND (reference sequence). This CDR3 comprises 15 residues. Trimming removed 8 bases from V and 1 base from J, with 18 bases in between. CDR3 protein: CASSKEGLGSYEQYF. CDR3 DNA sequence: TGTGCCAGTTCAAAAGAGGGACTGGGTTCCTACGAGCAGTACTTC.

CDR3 in DNA: TGTGCCAGCTCACGAGAGGATACGCAGTATTTT. Amino acid sequence: CASSREDTQYF. The chain couples TRBV18 to TRBJ2-3; no reliable D call. The CDR3 extends over 11 amino acids. Germline V gene data show CDR1 as KGHSH and CDR2 as LQKENI. Trimming took off 4 bases at V and 6 bases at J, with 5 bases between the two ends.

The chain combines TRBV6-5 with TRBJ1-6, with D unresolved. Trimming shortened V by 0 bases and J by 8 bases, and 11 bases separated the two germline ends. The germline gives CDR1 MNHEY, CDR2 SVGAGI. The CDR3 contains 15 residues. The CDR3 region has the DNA TGTGCCAGCAGTTACTCGAATCGGGGAGATTCACCCCTCCACTTT. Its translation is CASSYSNRGDSPLHF.

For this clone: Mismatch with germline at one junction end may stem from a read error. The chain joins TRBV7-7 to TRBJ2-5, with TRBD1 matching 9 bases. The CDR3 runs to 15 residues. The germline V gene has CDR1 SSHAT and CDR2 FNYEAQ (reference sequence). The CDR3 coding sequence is TGTGCTAGCAGCAAACAGGGGGCATCCCAAGAGACCCAGTACTTC. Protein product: CASSKQGASQETQYF.

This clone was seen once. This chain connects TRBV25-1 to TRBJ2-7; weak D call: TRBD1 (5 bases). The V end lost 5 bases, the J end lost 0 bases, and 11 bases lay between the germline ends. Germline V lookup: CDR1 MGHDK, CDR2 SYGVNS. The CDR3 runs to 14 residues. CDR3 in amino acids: CASSKGSTSYEQYF. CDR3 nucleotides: TGTGCCAGCAGTAAGGGGTCTACCTCCTACGAGCAGTACTTC.

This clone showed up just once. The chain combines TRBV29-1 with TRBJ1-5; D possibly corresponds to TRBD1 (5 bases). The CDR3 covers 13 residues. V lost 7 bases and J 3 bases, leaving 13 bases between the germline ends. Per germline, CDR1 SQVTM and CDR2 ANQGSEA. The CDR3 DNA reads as TGCAGCGCAATGACAGTGGACAATCAGCCCCAGCATTTT. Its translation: CSAMTVDNQPQHF. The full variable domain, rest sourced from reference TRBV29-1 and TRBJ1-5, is SAVISQKPSRDICQRGTSLTIQCQVDSQVTMMFWYRQQPGQSLTLIATANQGSEATYESGFVIDKFPISRPNLTFSTLTVSNMSPEDSSIYLCSAMTVDNQPQHFGDGTRLSIL.

CDR3 nucleotides: TGCGCCAGCAGCCAAGATCTGAGACAGAGTACGAATCTGCCTCGCAATCAGCCCCAGCATTTT. Residues: CASSQDLRQSTNLPRNQPQHF. This sequence joins TRBV4-1 and TRBJ1-5; perhaps TRBD1 as D (5 bases). Germline CDR1 is MGHRA and CDR2 is YSYEKL. V was clipped by 0 bases and J by 2 bases, with 26 bases between them. This CDR3 contains 21 residues.

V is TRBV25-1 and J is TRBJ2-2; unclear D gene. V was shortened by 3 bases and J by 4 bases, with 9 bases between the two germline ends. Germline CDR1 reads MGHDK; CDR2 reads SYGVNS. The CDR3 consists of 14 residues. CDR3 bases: TGTGCCAGCAGTGACGCCGGGTCCACCGGGGAGCTGTTTTTT. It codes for CASSDAGSTGELFF.

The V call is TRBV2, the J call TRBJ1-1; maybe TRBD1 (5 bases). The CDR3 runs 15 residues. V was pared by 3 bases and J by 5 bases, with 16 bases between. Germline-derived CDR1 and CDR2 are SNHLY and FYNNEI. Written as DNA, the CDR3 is TGTGCCAGCAGTGACGGACAACCTGGGGGGACTGAAGCTTTCTTT. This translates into CASSDGQPGGTEAFF.

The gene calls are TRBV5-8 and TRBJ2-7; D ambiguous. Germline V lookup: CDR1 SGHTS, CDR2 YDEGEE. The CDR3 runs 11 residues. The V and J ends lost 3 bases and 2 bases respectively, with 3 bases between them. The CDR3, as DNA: TGTGCCAGCAGCTCCGCCTACGAGCAGTACTTC. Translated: CASSSAYEQYF. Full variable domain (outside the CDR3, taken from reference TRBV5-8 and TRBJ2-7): EAGVTQSPTHLIKTRGQQATLRCSPISGHTSVYWYQQALGLGLQFLLWYDEGEERNRGNFPPRFSGRQFPNYSSELNVNALELEDSALYLCASSSAYEQYFGPGTRLTVT.

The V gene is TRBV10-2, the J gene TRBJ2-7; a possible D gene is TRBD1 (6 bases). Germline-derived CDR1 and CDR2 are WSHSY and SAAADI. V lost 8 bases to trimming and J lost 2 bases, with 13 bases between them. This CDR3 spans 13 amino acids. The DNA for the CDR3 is TGCGCCAGCCAAGAGGGGGAAGCCTACGAGCAGTACTTC. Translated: CASQEGEAYEQYF.

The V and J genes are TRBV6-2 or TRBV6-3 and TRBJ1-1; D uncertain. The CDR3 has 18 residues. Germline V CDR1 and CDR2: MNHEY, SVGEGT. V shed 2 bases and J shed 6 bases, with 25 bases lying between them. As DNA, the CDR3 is TGTGCCAGCAGTTACGGTGGCAGCTTCAACTCGGGTATCGCTGAAGCTTTCTTT. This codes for CASSYGGSFNSGIAEAFF.

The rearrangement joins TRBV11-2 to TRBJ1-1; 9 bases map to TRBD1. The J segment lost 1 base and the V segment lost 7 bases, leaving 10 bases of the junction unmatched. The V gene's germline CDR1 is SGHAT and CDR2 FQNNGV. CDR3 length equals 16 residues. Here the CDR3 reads CASNPGQGLGNTEAFF. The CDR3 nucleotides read TGTGCCAGCAATCCGGGACAGGGCCTAGGGAACACTGAAGCTTTCTTT.

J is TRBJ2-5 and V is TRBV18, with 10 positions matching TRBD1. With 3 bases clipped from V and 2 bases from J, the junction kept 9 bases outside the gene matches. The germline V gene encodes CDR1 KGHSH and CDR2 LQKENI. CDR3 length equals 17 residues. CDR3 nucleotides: TGTGCCAGCTCACCGGGGACAGGGGCCCTATCACAAGAGACCCAGTACTTC. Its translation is CASSPGTGALSQETQYF.

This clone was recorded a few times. CDR3 in amino acids: CASSLAGTPNTEAFF. The CDR3 region has the DNA TGTGCCAGCAGCCTGGCCGGGACACCGAACACTGAAGCTTTCTTT. The V and J genes are TRBV5-4 and TRBJ1-1, with D perhaps TRBD1 (6 bases). Germline loops: CDR1 SGHNT, CDR2 YYREEE (reference sequence). V gave up 4 bases and J gave up 1 base, with 14 bases separating them. This CDR3 has 15 residues.

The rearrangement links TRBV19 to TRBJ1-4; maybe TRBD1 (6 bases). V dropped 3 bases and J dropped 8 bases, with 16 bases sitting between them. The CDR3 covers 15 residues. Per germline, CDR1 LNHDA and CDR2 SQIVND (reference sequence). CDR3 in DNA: TGTGCCAGTAGTATTGCGTGGGGGCTCGGAGAAAAACTGTTTTTT. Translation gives CASSIAWGLGEKLFF.